The 12 T cell receptor beta chains below come from one sample, sequenced in a study of cytomegalovirus exposure and HLA in healthy donors. The PCR contained 60 Vbeta and 13 Jbeta primers. Sequenced by immunoSEQ multiplex PCR; TCRdb stores in-frame clones only, minus some. Of 170,000 or so clones listed, roughly 84% are singletons. The source material was PBMCs. The receptors here all came from a man aged 18 to 30 in good health and CMV-seronegative.

The V call is TRBV5-4, the J call TRBJ2-3, with a possible D match to TRBD2 (6 bases). Germline V gives CDR1 SGHNT, CDR2 YYREEE (reference sequence). The CDR3 sequence is 16 residues long. V was shortened by 2 bases and J by 1 base, with 14 bases between the two germline ends. CDR3 sequence: CASSFPPLAGTDTQYF. The CDR3 nucleotides are TGTGCCAGCAGCTTTCCTCCCTTAGCGGGCACAGATACGCAGTATTTT.

This rearrangement joins TRBV19 to TRBJ1-5; 7 bases align to TRBD1. The CDR3 is made up of 14 amino acids. The germline gives CDR1 LNHDA, CDR2 SQIVND (reference sequence). J was trimmed by 6 bases and V by 8 bases; bases with no gene match: 10. CDR3 in amino acids: CASGRQGESQPQHF. The CDR3, as DNA: TGTGCCAGTGGGCGACAGGGAGAATCTCAGCCCCAGCATTTT.

As to this clone: Its ends do not fully match the called genes, so a read error is possible. This sample includes further DNA sequences coding for the same CDR3. The V call is TRBV6-1, the J call TRBJ1-4; 7 positions agree with TRBD1. Germline CDR1 MNHNS, CDR2 SASEGT. This CDR3 contains 14 residues. The CDR3 here is CASSPRDSNEKLFF. CDR3 nucleotides: TGTGCCAGCAGTCCCCGGGACAGTAATGAAAAGCTGTTTTTT.

This clone was recorded once. V and J are TRBV7-9 and TRBJ2-7, with a tentative D call TRBD2 (6 bases). V gave up 6 bases and J gave up 2 bases, with 11 bases separating them. CDR3 length: 13 amino acids. Per germline, CDR1 SEHNR and CDR2 FQNEAQ (reference sequence). The CDR3 DNA follows: TGTGCCAGCAGTGGGGACTCGACCTACGAGCAGTACTTC. Translating gives CASSGDSTYEQYF.

A single count supports this clone. The chain combines TRBV5-1 with TRBJ2-7, with 7 bases that match TRBD1. Germline V gene lookup returns CDR1 SGHRS and CDR2 YFSETQ. This CDR3 region has 14 residues. V shed 2 bases and J 3 bases; nucleotides not matched to a gene: 5. The CDR3 nucleotides read TGCGCCAGCAGCTTTGAGACAGGGTTCTACGAGCAGTACTTC. Its translation: CASSFETGFYEQYF.

CDR3 nucleotide sequence: TGCGCCAGCAGCCAACCAACAGGGGGCCGGAAAAAGAGCTCCTACAATGAGCAGTTCTTC. Residues: CASSQPTGGRKKSSYNEQFF. The chain combines TRBV4-1 with TRBJ2-1; TRBD1 agrees at 9 bases. This CDR3 region has 20 residues. CDR1 is MGHRA, CDR2 YSYEKL, per germline. J gave up 0 bases and V 2 bases, and 14 bases lay outside the gene matches.

This chain links TRBV6-5 with TRBJ1-6; no firm D call. The CDR3 has 15 amino acids. Trimming removed 2 bases at V and 2 bases at J, with 7 bases between. Germline CDR1 MNHEY, CDR2 SVGAGI. For the CDR3, the DNA is TGTGCCAGCAGTTACCAGGCACCCTATAATTCACCCCTCCACTTT. This codes for CASSYQAPYNSPLHF.

The chain recombines TRBV7-2 with TRBJ2-5, with 9 bases aligning to TRBD2. From germline, CDR1 is SGHTA and CDR2 FQGNSA. CDR3 length equals 16 residues. V lost 0 bases to trimming and J lost 2 bases; unmatched junction nucleotides: 4. DNA of the CDR3: TGTGCCAGCAGCTTAGCGCTAGCGGGACTACAAGAGACCCAGTACTTC. Translated: CASSLALAGLQETQYF.

The genes are TRBV7-9 and TRBJ2-7; no clear D. This CDR3 is 14 amino acids long. The V end was cut by 1 base, the J end by 0 bases, with 7 bases between. The V gene's germline CDR1 is SEHNR and CDR2 FQNEAQ (reference sequence). The CDR3 spells CASSLGGNSYEQYF. Here the CDR3 DNA reads TGTGCCAGCAGCTTAGGCGGAAACTCCTACGAGCAGTACTTC.

V and J are TRBV28 and TRBJ2-1; 14 bases match TRBD2. The CDR3 length is 19 residues. CDR1 MDHEN and CDR2 SYDVKM come from the germline V gene. J gave up 4 bases and V 1 base, and 9 bases lay outside the gene matches. CDR3 nucleotides: TGTGCCAGCAGTTTATTGGGGACTAGCGGGAGCCCAAGATACAATGAGCAGTTCTTC. Translation: CASSLLGTSGSPRYNEQFF.

The chain joins TRBV9 to TRBJ1-2; TRBD1 matches 10 bases. J lost 7 bases, V lost 4 bases, and 13 bases had no gene match. Germline CDR1 is SGDLS and CDR2 is YYNGEE. This CDR3 has 16 amino acids. This CDR3 is CASSLRDRGSLFGYTF. CDR3 in DNA: TGTGCCAGCAGCCTGAGGGACAGGGGTTCCCTATTTGGCTACACCTTC.

The chain recombines TRBV28 with TRBJ1-1; D possibly corresponds to TRBD1 (5 bases). Trimming removed 5 bases at V and 1 base at J, with 11 bases between. The CDR3 runs to 14 residues. Germline CDR1 MDHEN, CDR2 SYDVKM. The CDR3 loop is CASSTPGANTEAFF. CDR3 in DNA: TGTGCCAGCAGTACCCCTGGGGCGAACACTGAAGCTTTCTTT.